The T cell receptor (beta chain) described here comes from a study of human T cells and chemical hapten exposure. The overall study: TCR yields per sample varied mostly from small pooled library volume differences.

Points from the study as a whole: Expanded TCRs made up significantly more big CDR3 similarity clusters than controls did.

Time point given: pre-sensitization, week 0. The sample's treatment: therapeutic diphenylcyclopropenone sensitization with weekly scalp DPC. Participating donors were patients with alopecia, aged 18 to 70 years, considered appropriate candidates for DPC. With regard to this clonotype: Antigen: not known.

One entry per CDR3 protein, called by TCRdb with MiXCR from the RACE reads. The data hold 250,000 or so distinct CDR3 sequences, with over 8% observed a single time. The CDR3 contains 15 residues. Germline-derived CDR1 and CDR2 are MNHEY and SVGAGI. The V end was cut by 5 bases, the J end by 5 bases, with 18 bases between. The chain carries TRBV6-5 and TRBJ2-5; maybe TRBD1 (5 bases). The sequence came from a woman aged 40 to 50 with alopecia areata. Some clones in this sample may be carry-over from other donors' samples. Sequencing used whole blood, obtained in connection with sensitization to the hapten diphenylcyclopropenone (DPC). The CDR3 here is CASSRTRITTETQYF. CDR3 nucleotide sequence: TGTGCCAGCAGTCGGACACGGATTACTACGGAGACCCAGTACTTC.